Included here is one T cell receptor (beta chain) sequence, with context. Its target is not known. Germline values: CDR1 LNHDA, CDR2 SQIVND (reference sequence). The CDR3 totals 12 residues. Trimming left V 2 bases short and J 14 bases short, with 14 bases between. Excluded were patients having autoimmune disease history or systemic immunosuppression. Assay used: immunoSEQ multiplex PCR; TCRdb lists only in-frame clones, some missing. The sample includes 75,000 to 90,000 clones, about 90% of them seen just once. The data are from a study of OX40 agonist ivuxolimab in advanced cancers. Overall study context: The study gave patients intravenous ivuxolimab at 0.01 to 10 mg/kg every 2 weeks. Study-wide findings and caveats: At 0.1 to 3.0 mg/kg and by week 6, clonal expansion occurred in CD4+ and CD8+ blood T cells.

The chain carries TRBV19 and TRBJ2-3; no firm D call. This material consisted of CD4+ or CD8+ T cells sorted from blood, taken in a trial of the OX40 agonist ivuxolimab. This TCR was recovered from an adult with an advanced solid tumor such as melanoma, head and neck, liver or kidney cancer. Written as DNA, the CDR3 is TGTGCCAGTAGTATAAACCGACATGACGTGTATTTT. This encodes CASSINRHDVYF. The full variable domain, its missing parts supplied by reference TRBV19 and TRBJ2-3, is DGGITQSPKYLFRKEGQNVTLSCEQNLNHDAMYWYRQDPGQGLRLIYYSQIVNDFQKGDIAEGYSVSREKKESFPLTVTSAQKNPTAFYLCASSINRHDVYFGPGTRLTVL.